The T cell receptor (beta chain) under discussion was sequenced for a study of cytomegalovirus exposure and HLA in healthy donors. General study findings and limits: Analysis was carried out at a later point, and it linked a missense DCLRE1C variant to TCR beta V- and J-gene trimming. When the data were analyzed later, several of the most significant clusters appeared to be linked to common viral pathogens.

The PCR used 60 Vbeta and 13 Jbeta primers. In the original processing: Per a later analysis, the number of unique TCR beta chains was about 80 million, of which around 9.9 million were shared. Only in-frame clones appear in the TCRdb table, and some are missing; sequencing was by immunoSEQ multiplex PCR. The DNA was the basis for D and trimming; V, J and clone size are from that table. Of roughly 180,000 clones in the sample, about three quarters were seen once. CDR1 is SGHTA and CDR2 is FQGNSA in the germline V gene. The length of the CDR3 is 15 residues. V was trimmed by 3 bases and J by 0 bases, leaving 9 bases between them. On this clone: Its target is unknown.

The sequencing input was PBMCs. The rearrangement uses TRBV7-2 and TRBJ1-3, with D perhaps TRBD1 (5 bases). The receptor comes from a man between 18 and 29 years old in good health and CMV-seronegative. DNA of the CDR3: TGTGCCAGCAGCTTGACAGTTGTCTCTGGAAACACCATATATTTT. This translates into CASSLTVVSGNTIYF. The full variable domain, its missing parts supplied by reference TRBV7-2 and TRBJ1-3, is GAGVSQSPSNKVTEKGKDVELRCDPISGHTALYWYRQSLGQGLEFLIYFQGNSAPDKSGLPSDRFSAERTGGSVSTLTIQRTQQEDSAVYLCASSLTVVSGNTIYFGEGSWLTVV.